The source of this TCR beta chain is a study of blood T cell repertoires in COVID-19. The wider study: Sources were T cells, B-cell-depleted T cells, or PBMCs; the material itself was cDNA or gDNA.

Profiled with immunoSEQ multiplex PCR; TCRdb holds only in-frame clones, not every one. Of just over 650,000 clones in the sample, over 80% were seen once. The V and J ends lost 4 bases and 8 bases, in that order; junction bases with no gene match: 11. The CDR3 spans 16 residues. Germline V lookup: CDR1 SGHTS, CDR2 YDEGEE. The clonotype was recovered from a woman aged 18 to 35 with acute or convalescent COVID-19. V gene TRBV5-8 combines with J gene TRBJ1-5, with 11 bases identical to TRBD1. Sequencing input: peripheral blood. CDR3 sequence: CASSRRTGGLNEPQHF. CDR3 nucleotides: TGTGCCAGCAGCCGACGGACAGGGGGCCTTAATGAGCCCCAGCATTTT.